This T cell receptor beta chain was sequenced for a study of memory CD4+ T cells and cytomegalovirus serostatus (dated by TCRdb to the late 2010s). Background for the entire study: The cohort included roughly 35 healthy adults from Belgium, of whom 9 were CMV seropositive and 24 were CMV seronegative. To replicate a published TCR-based CMV serostatus classifier, the study sequenced CD4+ memory TCRbeta repertoires from a Belgian cohort whose cytomegalovirus serostatus was known.

As concerns this clone: Its specific antigen is unknown. No much larger clone is present one base from it, and per-base qualities are unavailable.

Genomic DNA was extracted from sorted cells with the Quick-DNA Microprep Kit. Amplification of TCRbeta DNA was done with the immunoSEQ hsTCRbeta kit, following the protocol from the manufacturer. An Illumina MiSeq instrument was used to sequence the TCRbeta libraries. The authors' pipeline ran thus. Removing out-of-frame sequences left 2,204,828 distinct TCRbeta sequences, an average of around 67,000 per individual. Each individual was scored using the number of around 150 previously reported CMV-associated TCRbeta sequences that the individual carried and the total number of productive distinct TCRbeta sequences. A beta-binomial model was reimplemented in Python, and scikit-learn random forests with default parameters were trained on US cohort data. Classifier performance on the Belgian cohort was summarized as median AUC with percentile confidence intervals over 10,000 bootstrap iterations. The clones in this table, taken by TCRdb from immuneACCESS, are in-frame only. Not every clone is retained; where verified, under half of the shortfall comes from an unresolved V gene, and the cause of the rest is unknown. The V and J calls and the clone size are those of that table, but D and trimming were determined from the DNA. For this sample there are over 35,000 clones; under 80% appear just once. More than 0.75% of the sample rests with the top ten.

A FACSAria II was used to sort memory CD4+ T cells, defined as single viable CD3+CD4+CD8-CD45RO+ cells. CMV serostatus was determined using a Roche Elecsys assay that detects serum IgG against CMV pp150, pp28, p38 and p52. After thawing, total CD4+ T cells were enriched by positive selection with CD4 magnetic microbeads. The samples came from a separate study whose specific focus was interrogating the CD4+ T cell memory repertoire. Following standard operating procedures, peripheral blood mononuclear cells were isolated and cryopreserved, while serum was kept at -80 degrees C. CD3-PerCP (BW264/56), CD4-APC (RPA-T4), CD45RO-PE (UCHT1) and CD8-Pacific Orange (3B5) antibodies were used for staining, and non-viable cells were excluded with Sytox blue. Study-wide conclusions, independent of this receptor: Of over 150 previously reported CMV-associated TCRbeta sequences, some 67 appeared in the CD4+ memory repertoires, each in one to five individuals. A median bootstrapped AUC of 0.95 with a 95% CI of 0.76-1.00 was achieved on the Belgian cohort by the original-framework classifier. Unlike the original study, which covered naive and memory CD4+ and CD8+ populations, the Belgian study sequenced only CD4+CD45RO+ memory cells. CMV serostatus prediction reached a median bootstrapped AUC of 0.95 with the original framework and around 0.91 with a US-trained random forest. The results were read as suggesting that the CMV-associated TCR signature is, for the most part, present in the CD4+ memory repertoire.

In the germline V gene, CDR1 corresponds to SGHRS and CDR2 to YFSETQ. V sheds 0 bases and J sheds 11 bases, leaving 14 bases between their ends. The CDR3 contains 13 residues, cysteine and phenylalanine counted. The read is trimmed to its CDR3 DNA, 39 bases read in frame from base 1. Sequencing input: memory CD4+ T cells from blood. The clonotype comes from an adult in good health and CMV-seronegative. This chain joins TRBV5-1 to TRBJ1-2; the D gene assignment is ambiguous. The DNA is as follows: TGCGCCAGCAGCTTGGCCCCGACACGAATTTACACCTTC. Translation gives CASSLAPTRIYTF.